This T cell receptor (beta chain) appears in the sequencing data of a study of radiotherapy plus CTLA-4 blockade in lung cancer. Study results and limitations: TCR clones originating in tumors grew in number in blood after radiotherapy plus ipilimumab. Among reported predictors of response, early blood T cell clone dynamics with interferon-beta performed best.

The CDR3 sequence is 14 residues long. J gave up 9 bases and V 4 bases, and 9 bases lay outside the gene matches. The germline gives CDR1 SGHRS, CDR2 YFSETQ. Comments on this clone: Its target is unknown.

Using immunoSEQ multiplex PCR, the repertoire was profiled, and TCRdb retains in-frame clones only, with some absent. The data show approximately 81,000 clones, with roughly 79% seen just once and approximately 3.8% held by the top ten. The rearrangement uses TRBV5-1 and TRBJ2-7, with 11 bases fitting TRBD2. The sequenced sample was peripheral blood, obtained from a patient treated with radiotherapy plus ipilimumab. The TCR sequence derives from a human donor with non-small cell lung cancer who had a partial response to radiotherapy plus ipilimumab. Some clones in this sample may be carry-over from other donors' samples. The CDR3 here is CASSPLAGGEGQYF. CDR3 DNA sequence: TGCGCCAGCAGCCCGTTAGCGGGAGGGGAAGGGCAGTACTTC.